The TCR beta chain described here comes from a study of blood T cell repertoires in COVID-19. Turning to the study itself: The United States, Italy and Spain provided the acute and convalescent COVID-19 samples. T cells, B-cell-depleted T cells, or PBMCs provided the cDNA or gDNA that served as material.

Under the authors' procedure: From reference gene primer amplification, estimates of nucleated cell counts were derived. This table comes from immunoSEQ multiplex PCR, and its TCRdb copy is limited to in-frame clones, with some not included. Clone size and the V and J calls come from that table; the DNA yielded D and trimming. Of 100,000 to 150,000 clones in the sample, 82% are singletons; the top ten hold approximately 4.9%. In germline, CDR1 is LGHNA, CDR2 YNFKEQ. Trimming removed 0 bases at V and 14 bases at J, with 8 bases between. This CDR3 region has 12 residues. This TCR was recovered from a woman aged 70-85 years with acute or convalescent COVID-19. The rearrangement uses TRBV4-2 and TRBJ1-6; a weak D match, TRBD1 (5 bases). Sample: peripheral blood. The CDR3 nucleotides read TGTGCCAGCAGCCAAGACCAGGGAACCCTCCACTTT. Translated, it gives CASSQDQGTLHF.